The 19 T cell receptor beta chains reported below all come from one sample, sequenced in a study of molecular identifiers for immune sequencing clone quantification. TCRdb called the PCR reads again in MiXCR, with one record for every CDR3 protein. The sample lists approximately 590,000 distinct CDR3 sequences, approximately 24% occurring once. Sequencing was done on a sample of naive CD8+ T cells from blood, with Jurkat cell RNA spiked in. Subset here: FACS-sorted CD8+CD4-CCR7+CD45RA+ naive T cells. The receptors were sampled from a human donor in good health. Some libraries in this study had Jurkat cell RNA spiked in.

The sample holds many counts of this clonotype. The chain is built from TRBV19 and TRBJ1-4, with a weak D call TRBD1 (6 bases). The V gene's germline CDR1 is LNHDA and CDR2 SQIVND (reference sequence). This CDR3 comprises 14 residues. V was clipped by 7 bases and J by 7 bases, with 16 bases between them. In DNA form, the CDR3 reads TGTGCCAGTACCTGGGGGCATTCGGGTGAAAAACTGTTTTTT. Protein: CASTWGHSGEKLFF.

For this clonotype: An end of the junction does not agree with germline; a read error may underlie this. The chain is built from TRBV6-2 or TRBV6-3 and TRBJ1-4; tentatively, D is TRBD1 (6 bases). The CDR3 contains 17 residues. Per the germline V gene, CDR1 is MNHEY and CDR2 is SVGEGT. CDR3 residues: CASNTIRMGQNGEKLFF. In DNA, the CDR3 is TGCGCCAGCAATACCATTCGCATGGGACAAAACGGAGAAAAACTGTTTTTT.

This clonotype was recorded at least ten times. V is TRBV12-3 or TRBV12-4 and J is TRBJ1-2, with D perhaps TRBD1 (6 bases). Trimming left V 4 bases short and J 8 bases short, with 14 bases between. The CDR3 has 13 residues. The DNA for the CDR3 is TGTGCCAGCAGTTCAGGGGTCTCGGCGGGCTACACCTTC. Its protein product is CASSSGVSAGYTF.

On this clonotype: This may be a read error, as it is one base from a much larger clone. The CDR3 here is CASSVKREHTGELFF. The DNA of the CDR3 is TGTGCCAGCAGCGTAAAGAGGGAGCACACCGGGGAGCTGTTTTTT. The rearrangement uses TRBV9 and TRBJ2-2; TRBD2 might be the D (5 bases). The CDR3 is made up of 15 amino acids. CDR1 is SGDLS and CDR2 is YYNGEE in the germline V gene. Trimming pared 1 base from V and 3 bases from J, leaving 10 bases between.

This clonotype was seen a few times. This rearrangement joins TRBV29-1 to TRBJ2-7, with 7 bases that match TRBD1. Trimming cost V 7 bases and J 3 bases; bases outside gene matches: 12. Germline lookup yields CDR1 SQVTM and CDR2 ANQGSEA. The CDR3 contains 14 residues. The CDR3 region has the DNA TGCAGCGCAATCGGGGACAGTGAACACTACGAGCAGTACTTC. Translating it yields CSAIGDSEHYEQYF.

Only one count was recorded for this clonotype. This CDR3 reads CASGTTSGGAVEQFF. Written as DNA, the CDR3 is TGCGCCAGCGGCACCACTAGCGGGGGGGCGGTTGAGCAGTTCTTC. The chain recombines TRBV5-1 with TRBJ2-1, with 13 bases identical to TRBD2. This CDR3 is 15 amino acids long. J lost 9 bases, V lost 7 bases, and 10 bases had no gene match. Germline-derived CDR1 and CDR2 are SGHRS and YFSETQ.

Comments on this clonotype: At one end, the junction sequence differs from germline, possibly due to a read error. This sequence joins TRBV4-1 and TRBJ2-1, with a tentative D call TRBD2 (6 bases). CDR3 length: 13 amino acids. Germline CDR1 and CDR2: MGHRA and YSYEKL. The CDR3 reads CAGSPGLNNEQFF. CDR3 nucleotide sequence: TGCGCCGGCAGCCCGGGACTTAACAATGAGCAGTTCTTC.

As for this clonotype: A much larger clone sits a single nucleotide away, making a read error possible. This sequence joins TRBV28 and TRBJ2-7, with D maybe TRBD1 (6 bases). Germline values: CDR1 MDHEN, CDR2 SYDVKM. CDR3 length equals 14 residues. The CDR3 DNA reads as TGTGCCAGCAGTTGGGCAGGGGTGGCCTACGAGCAGGACTTC. This sequence encodes CASSWAGVAYEQDF.

This clonotype turned up a few times. This chain connects TRBV9 to TRBJ2-7; D unresolved. CDR3 length equals 14 residues. Deletions cut 1 base from V and 4 bases from J, with 12 bases between. CDR1 SGDLS and CDR2 YYNGEE come from the germline V gene. CDR3 sequence reads: CASSVKVSGYEQYF. The CDR3 nucleotides read TGTGCCAGCAGCGTAAAGGTTTCGGGTTACGAGCAGTACTTC.

J is TRBJ2-1 and V is TRBV20-1; D gene unclear. This CDR3 region has 15 residues. Trimming cost V 3 bases and J 0 bases, with 12 bases left between them. Germline values: CDR1 DFQATT, CDR2 SNEGSKA (reference sequence). The CDR3 DNA reads as TGCAGTGCTAGTCAAAGGGCCCTCTCCTACAATGAGCAGTTCTTC. It encodes CSASQRALSYNEQFF.

In this sample, this clonotype turned up many times. The chain joins TRBV4-3 to TRBJ2-1, with D perhaps being TRBD1 or TRBD2 (5 bases each). This CDR3 has 15 residues. The V end was cut by 0 bases, the J end by 4 bases, with 10 bases between. The germline CDR1 and CDR2 sequences are LGHNA and YSLEER. CDR3 bases: TGCGCCAGCAGCCAAGAACGGGACGAGTACAATGAGCAGTTCTTC. The encoded protein is CASSQERDEYNEQFF.

V gene TRBV20-1 combines with J gene TRBJ1-6; the match to TRBD1 covers 9 bases. Germline CDR1 reads DFQATT; CDR2 reads SNEGSKA (reference sequence). V lost 5 bases to trimming and J lost 8 bases; unmatched junction nucleotides: 4. There are 13 residues in the CDR3. The CDR3 protein is CSADTGGYSPLHF. The CDR3 nucleotides read TGCAGTGCTGATACAGGGGGCTATTCACCCCTCCACTTT.

This clonotype has ten or more counts. The chain couples TRBV7-9 to TRBJ2-1, with D perhaps matching TRBD2 (6 bases). CDR3 length: 13 amino acids. Germline V CDR1 and CDR2: SEHNR, FQNEAQ (reference sequence). V was shortened by 0 bases and J by 8 bases, with 8 bases between the two germline ends. The CDR3 spells CASSLALAHEQFF. The CDR3 DNA reads as TGTGCCAGCAGCTTAGCACTAGCCCATGAGCAGTTCTTC.

CDR3 residues: CASGRTGFDTEAFF. CDR3 in DNA: TGCGCCAGCGGCAGGACAGGGTTTGACACTGAAGCTTTCTTT. The chain is built from TRBV5-1 and TRBJ1-1; 8 bases match TRBD1. The CDR3 is 14 residues long. From germline, CDR1 is SGHRS and CDR2 YFSETQ. Trimming cost V 7 bases and J 3 bases; bases outside gene matches: 8.

This clonotype has only a few counts. CDR3: CASSETGTGLLEQYF. The DNA of the CDR3 is TGTGCCAGCAGTGAGACGGGGACAGGGTTGCTCGAGCAGTACTTC. This chain connects TRBV6-5 to TRBJ2-7, with 9 nucleotides matching TRBD1. The CDR3 has 15 amino acids. Unmatched junction bases numbered 11, after V lost 5 bases and J lost 6 bases. Germline values: CDR1 MNHEY, CDR2 SVGAGI.

V gene TRBV20-1 combines with J gene TRBJ2-7; 8 nucleotides agree with TRBD2. Unmatched junction bases numbered 9, after V lost 6 bases and J lost 2 bases. CDR1 DFQATT and CDR2 SNEGSKA come from the germline V gene (reference sequence). CDR3 length equals 14 residues. The CDR3 DNA sequence: TGCAGTGCGGGGGGCTCCGGGGGGGCCTACGAGCAGTACTTC. It translates to CSAGGSGGAYEQYF.

The rearrangement joins TRBV30 to TRBJ2-7; D unresolved. Trimming took 4 bases from V and 3 from J, leaving 16 bases between them. The length of the CDR3 is 14 residues. Germline CDR1 is GTSNPN and CDR2 is SVGIG (reference sequence). This CDR3 reads CAWTEPGVIYEQYF. The CDR3 nucleotides are TGTGCCTGGACCGAACCAGGCGTGATCTACGAGCAGTACTTC.

This clonotype was observed at least ten times. This chain links TRBV10-3 with TRBJ1-4; TRBD1 matches 8 bases. From germline, CDR1 is ENHRY and CDR2 SYGVKD. V was pared by 6 bases and J by 6 bases, with 3 bases of the junction left unmatched. The CDR3 runs 13 residues. Here the CDR3 reads CAIRMTGDEKLFF. CDR3 in DNA: TGTGCCATCAGGATGACAGGGGATGAAAAACTGTTTTTT.

The CDR3 region has the DNA TGTGCCACCAGTGAGGGTCGAACAGGGGGCATCGCGAACACCGGGGAGCTGTTTTTT. It is translated as CATSEGRTGGIANTGELFF. The chain employs TRBV24-1 and TRBJ2-2; 9 nucleotides agree with TRBD1. CDR1 is KGHDR, CDR2 SFDVKD, per germline. The CDR3 is 19 residues long. With 4 bases clipped from V and 0 bases from J, the junction kept 11 bases outside the gene matches.